These 14 T cell receptor beta chains were sequenced from one sample in a study of blood T cell repertoires in COVID-19. Sequencing used immunoSEQ multiplex PCR; TCRdb keeps in-frame clones, though not all of them. The table has roughly 6,800 clones, 75% to 90% seen once; the top ten hold roughly a tenth. Sequenced input: peripheral blood. These receptors were collected from a human donor with active COVID-19. The donor label of this sample is uncertain.

The J gene is TRBJ2-1, the V gene TRBV2; 8 nucleotides align to TRBD2. J gave up 12 bases and V 7 bases, and 14 bases lay outside the gene matches. The CDR3 loop spans 14 amino acids. Germline V lookup: CDR1 SNHLY, CDR2 FYNNEI. The CDR3 sequence is CASTAVGGAVRQFF. CDR3 bases: TGTGCCAGCACCGCAGTCGGGGGGGCAGTTCGGCAGTTCTTC.

The rearrangement joins TRBV6-5 to TRBJ2-2; 9 bases are a match to TRBD1. V was pared by 0 bases and J by 7 bases, with 6 bases of the junction left unmatched. The CDR3 is 16 residues long. CDR1 and CDR2 (germline): MNHEY, SVGAGI. The CDR3 sequence: CASSYSLGQGNGELFF. For the CDR3, the DNA is TGTGCCAGCAGTTACTCCCTAGGACAGGGGAACGGGGAGCTGTTTTTT.

J is TRBJ2-1 and V is TRBV28; 7 bases agree with TRBD2. Germline CDR1 reads MDHEN; CDR2 reads SYDVKM. Losses at the gene ends were 11 bases for V and 7 bases for J; bases not matched to a gene: 11. This CDR3 region has 13 residues. This chain's CDR3 is CAGGLLGGNEQFF. CDR3 nucleotides: TGTGCCGGTGGACTTCTCGGGGGGAATGAGCAGTTCTTC.

The gene calls are TRBV7-2 and TRBJ1-4; tentatively, D is TRBD1 (6 bases). The CDR3 contains 14 residues. Germline-derived CDR1 and CDR2 are SGHTA and FQGNSA. V was shortened by 5 bases and J by 7 bases, with 14 bases between the two germline ends. CDR3 sequence: CASSRTARGEKLFF. CDR3 DNA: TGTGCCAGCAGCCGGACAGCTCGAGGTGAAAAACTGTTTTTT.

This chain joins TRBV14 and TRBJ1-4; D ambiguous. Trimming cost V 4 bases and J 5 bases, with 8 bases left between them. The germline gives CDR1 SGHDN, CDR2 FVKESK. The CDR3 sequence is 13 residues long. CDR3 sequence reads: CASSRGINEKLFF. CDR3 coding DNA: TGTGCCAGCAGCCGCGGGATAAATGAAAAACTGTTTTTT.

The V and J genes are TRBV18 and TRBJ2-3, with 10 positions matching TRBD1. The CDR3 is 14 amino acids. Germline CDR1 and CDR2: KGHSH and LQKENI. V dropped 6 bases and J dropped 2; count of bases not matched to a gene: 2. Here the CDR3 DNA reads TGTGCCAGCTCTGGGACAGGGGCCACAGATACGCAGTATTTT. Protein: CASSGTGATDTQYF.

V is TRBV27 and J is TRBJ1-2; a weak D match, TRBD1 (6 bases). Germline V gene data show CDR1 as MNHEY and CDR2 as SMNVEV (reference sequence). The CDR3 runs to 15 residues. The V end was cut by 6 bases, the J end by 7 bases, with 21 bases between. The CDR3 is CASRPTGRGLIGYTF. Written as DNA, the CDR3 is TGTGCCAGCAGACCAACGGGGAGGGGGTTAATTGGCTACACCTTC.

The chain recombines TRBV7-6 with TRBJ2-2; D gene uncertain. The CDR3 is 15 amino acids. V dropped 0 bases and J dropped 1 base, with 6 bases sitting between them. Germline V gene sequence: CDR1 SGHVS, CDR2 FNYEAQ. Here the CDR3 DNA reads TGTGCCAGCAGCTTAGCGGGCGTGAACACCGGGGAGCTGTTTTTT. The encoded protein is CASSLAGVNTGELFF.

In its sample, this clone was seen once. This chain connects TRBV30 to TRBJ2-2, with D maybe TRBD1 (5 bases). Per the germline V gene, CDR1 is GTSNPN and CDR2 is SVGIG (reference sequence). V was shortened by 5 bases and J by 4 bases, with 11 bases between the two germline ends. The CDR3 contains 13 residues. The CDR3 loop is CAWGRVFTGELFF. In nucleotides, the CDR3 is TGTGCCTGGGGCAGGGTTTTCACCGGGGAGCTGTTTTTT. The complete variable domain, with remaining parts taken from reference TRBV30 and TRBJ2-2, reads SQTIHQWPATLVQPVGSPLSLECTVEGTSNPNLYWYRQAAGRGLQLLFYSVGIGQISSEVPQNLSASRPQDRQFILSSKKLLLSDSGFYLCAWGRVFTGELFFGEGSRLTVL.

V gene TRBV6-5 combines with J gene TRBJ1-3, with TRBD1 as a possible D gene (6 bases). Germline V gene lookup returns CDR1 MNHEY and CDR2 SVGAGI. V was shortened by 6 bases and J by 2 bases, with 14 bases between the two germline ends. This CDR3 spans 15 amino acids. The CDR3 region has the DNA TGTGCCAGCAGCGCCGGAGGGGGGGCTGGAAACACCATATATTTT. It is translated as CASSAGGGAGNTIYF.

The chain is built from TRBV27 and TRBJ2-6; 7 bases match TRBD2. CDR3 length: 19 amino acids. Trimming cost V 4 bases and J 0 bases; bases outside gene matches: 12. Germline CDR1 and CDR2: MNHEY and SMNVEV (reference sequence). The DNA of the CDR3 is TGTGCCAGCAGTTATGCTAGCGGAAACATCCTCTCTGGGGCCAACGTCCTGACTTTC. Translating gives CASSYASGNILSGANVLTF.

Note on this clone: An end of the junction differs from the germline gene, which may be a read error. The gene calls are TRBV15 and TRBJ1-4; D possibly corresponds to TRBD1 (5 bases). Germline V gives CDR1 LNHNV, CDR2 YYDKDF (reference sequence). The CDR3 loop spans 14 amino acids. CDR3 sequence (DNA): TGTGCCACCAGCAGAGATCCCGATACCGGACAAGAGGATTTT. This gives the protein CATSRDPDTGQEDF.

CDR3 sequence: CASSQDHSNTEAFF. CDR3 sequence (DNA): TGTGCCAGCAGCCAAGATCACAGCAACACTGAAGCTTTCTTT. J is TRBJ1-1 and V is TRBV3-1 (or the pseudogene TRBV3-2), with unresolved D. Trimming took 0 bases from V and 2 from J, leaving 7 bases between them. There are 14 residues in the CDR3. Germline CDR1 reads LGHDT; CDR2 reads YNNKEL (reference sequence).

The V gene is TRBV7-9, the J gene TRBJ1-4; a possible D gene is TRBD1 (6 bases). Germline V gene lookup returns CDR1 SEHNR and CDR2 FQNEAQ (reference sequence). CDR3 size: 15 residues. Trimming stripped 5 bases from V and 5 bases from J, with 15 bases between. CDR3 bases: TGTGCCAGCAGCCGGACAGACGAACTCAATGAAAAACTGTTTTTT. This gives the protein CASSRTDELNEKLFF.